This T cell receptor (beta chain) was found in a study of identical twins. This clonotype was found a few times. What it recognizes is unknown. Study-wide results and caveats: For zero-insertion analyses, partial confounding could come from invariant MAIT and iNKT cells. Fewer insertions were carried by abundant cord blood beta clonotypes, but none was seen in memory repertoires. These conclusions were based on statistical analysis (cross-sectional, not following the same donors).

The cDNA had a unique molecular identifier and a template-switch universal primer site. One entry per CDR3 protein, called by TCRdb with MiXCR from the 5' RACE reads. In the table there are 400,000 to 500,000 distinct CDR3 sequences, approximately 17% of which are singletons. The CDR3 is 15 amino acids. Deletions cut 0 bases from V and 1 base from J, with 9 bases between. Germline V gives CDR1 KGHSH, CDR2 LQKENI. The sequence derives from a man between 50 and 59 years old in good health. Sequenced material: naive T cells sorted from blood. The J gene is TRBJ1-1, the V gene TRBV18, with TRBD1 as a possible D gene (5 bases). The CDR3 region is CASSPPGAQNTEAFF. CDR3 DNA sequence: TGTGCCAGCTCACCACCTGGGGCACAGAACACTGAAGCTTTCTTT.